Listed below are T cell receptor beta chains from one sample, sequenced in a study of cytomegalovirus exposure and HLA in healthy donors. Here immunoSEQ multiplex PCR was the method, and the copy in TCRdb shows in-frame clones only, minus some. The sample holds about 110,000 clones. The source material was PBMCs. Receptors were obtained from a man aged 18 to 29 in good health and CMV-seronegative. Both conserved end residues are part of each CDR3. The D gene is left open where the match is weak.

v_call	j_call	d_call	cdr3_aa	cdr3_nt
TRBV29-1	TRBJ2-1	TRBD2	CSVEGRGLANEQFF	TGCAGCGTTGAAGGTCGGGGACTAGCAAATGAGCAGTTCTTC
TRBV6-6	TRBJ1-5	-	CASSQNQPQHF	TGTGCCAGCAGCCAGAATCAGCCCCAGCATTTT
TRBV29-1	TRBJ1-2	-	CSVLTGIGYTF	TGCAGCGTCCTGACAGGCATAGGCTACACCTTC
TRBV4-1	TRBJ2-1	-	CASSQVRTDHNEQFF	TGCGCCAGCAGCCAAGTAAGGACAGATCACAATGAGCAGTTCTTC
TRBV9	TRBJ2-6	TRBD2	CASSVGAGVGGANVLTF	TGTGCCAGCAGCGTAGGAGCGGGAGTCGGTGGGGCCAACGTCCTGACTTTC
TRBV18	TRBJ2-3	TRBD2	CASSLRGGRDTQYF	TGTGCCAGCTCCCTGCGGGGGGGTCGAGATACGCAGTATTTT
TRBV7-6	TRBJ2-1	-	CASSSGGSEQFF	TGTGCCAGCAGCAGTGGGGGGAGCGAGCAGTTCTTC
TRBV7-3	TRBJ2-5	TRBD1	CASSVNGYRGDGETQYF	TGTGCCAGCAGCGTAAACGGCTACAGGGGAGATGGGGAGACCCAGTACTTC
TRBV5-4	TRBJ2-7	-	CASSSGMGGYEQYF	TGTGCCAGCAGCTCCGGGATGGGGGGTTACGAGCAGTACTTC
TRBV12-5	TRBJ2-2	-	CASGLVFEAEIGELFF	TGTGCTAGTGGTTTGGTATTCGAAGCCGAGATCGGGGAGCTGTTTTTT
TRBV7-9	TRBJ1-1	-	CASSLLPYEAFF	TGTGCCAGCAGCTTACTACCCTATGAAGCTTTCTTT
TRBV5-1	TRBJ1-1	TRBD1	CASSLAGTANTEAFF	TGCGCCAGCAGCTTGGCGGGGACAGCGAACACTGAAGCTTTCTTT
TRBV5-1	TRBJ2-1	TRBD2	CASSLAGGNYNEQFF	TGCGCCAGCAGCTTGGCGGGGGGTAACTACAATGAGCAGTTCTTC
TRBV27	TRBJ2-6	-	CASGPPRANVLTF	TGTGCCAGCGGGCCCCCGCGGGCCAACGTCCTGACTTTC
TRBV9	TRBJ2-7	TRBD1	CASSPRDSSYEQYF	TGTGCCAGCAGCCCCCGGGACAGCTCCTACGAGCAGTACTTC
TRBV7-9	TRBJ2-3	TRBD1	CASSSWTGDRPDTQYF	TGTGCCAGCAGCTCCTGGACAGGGGACCGCCCAGATACGCAGTATTTT
TRBV7-9	TRBJ1-2	-	CASSYGQLYGYAF	TGTGCCAGCAGCTACGGACAGCTCTATGGCTACGCCTTC
TRBV15	TRBJ2-6	-	CATSRGGTGANVLTF	TGTGCCACCAGCAGAGGAGGGACTGGGGCCAACGTCCTGACTTTC
TRBV9	TRBJ2-1	-	CASSVGVSSGNEQFF	TGTGCCAGCAGCGTAGGTGTTAGCAGTGGAAATGAGCAGTTCTTC
TRBV18	TRBJ2-2	TRBD1	CASSPDRERTGELFF	TGTGCCAGCTCACCAGACAGGGAGCGCACCGGGGAGCTGTTTTTT
TRBV7-7	TRBJ1-1	-	CASSYTGPEGGTDEAFF	TGTGCTAGCAGCTACACAGGCCCCGAGGGAGGAACGGATGAAGCTTTCTTT
TRBV29-1	TRBJ2-1	-	CSVAGRGGEQFF	TGCAGCGTTGCTGGCAGGGGTGGTGAGCAGTTCTTC
TRBV7-8	TRBJ2-3	-	CASSPRGSDTQYF	TGTGCCAGCAGCCCGAGGGGGTCAGATACGCAGTATTTT
TRBV7-2	TRBJ1-1	-	CASSLRYSNTEAFF	TGTGCCAGCAGCTTACGCTATTCGAACACTGAAGCTTTCTTT
TRBV28	TRBJ2-1	TRBD1	CASSLGASRGYEQFF	TGTGCCAGCAGTTTAGGAGCCTCCAGGGGGTATGAGCAGTTCTTC
TRBV6-5	TRBJ1-1	-	CASSQGPPDTEAFF	TGTGCCAGCAGCCAGGGCCCGCCCGACACTGAAGCTTTCTTT
TRBV5-1	TRBJ2-2	TRBD2	CASKPGGGYSGTGELFF	TGCGCCAGCAAACCAGGCGGGGGTTATTCTGGCACCGGGGAGCTGTTTTTT
TRBV2	TRBJ2-7	-	CASAVTQGWDEQYF	TGTGCCAGCGCCGTCACACAGGGCTGGGACGAGCAGTACTTC
TRBV7-9	TRBJ1-6	TRBD1	CASRKTGGGYNSPLHF	TGTGCCAGCAGAAAAACAGGGGGAGGTTATAATTCACCCCTCCACTTT
TRBV28	TRBJ1-2	-	CASALANYGYTF	TGTGCCAGTGCCTTAGCTAACTATGGCTACACCTTC
TRBV6-1	TRBJ2-7	TRBD1	CASSAIGTGTPYEQYF	TGTGCCAGCAGTGCTATCGGGACAGGGACCCCCTACGAGCAGTACTTC
TRBV7-3	TRBJ1-2	-	CASSLTTGSGYTF	TGTGCCAGCAGCTTAACGACAGGTTCCGGCTACACCTTC
TRBV7-9	TRBJ1-4	-	CASSLALPSDNEKLFF	TGTGCCAGCAGCTTAGCATTACCGAGTGATAATGAAAAACTGTTTTTT
TRBV7-3	TRBJ2-3	TRBD2	CASSLVGGDTQYF	TGTGCCAGCAGCTTAGTGGGAGGGGATACGCAGTATTTT
TRBV30	TRBJ1-2	-	CAWSRGGICTF	TGTGCCTGGAGTCGAGGGGGAATTTGCACCTTC
TRBV14	TRBJ2-1	-	CASRRAGKQFF	TGTGCCAGCAGAAGGGCGGGGAAGCAGTTCTTC